This passage covers 26 T cell receptor beta chains from one sample sequenced in a study of T cells in Graves' hyperthyroidism and ophthalmopathy. TCR beta CDR3 sequences were amplified from RNA transcripts. Primed by the HTBI set, a first-round RT-PCR was run on the TCR CDR3. One entry per CDR3 protein results from TCRdb running MiXCR on the multiplex PCR reads. Of under 300,000 distinct CDR3 sequences in the sample, around 22% were seen once. The sample was blood. Receptor source: a man younger than 45 with Graves' ophthalmopathy.

The chain carries TRBV5-1 and TRBJ2-1; 9 nucleotides align to TRBD2. Germline V gives CDR1 SGHRS, CDR2 YFSETQ. The CDR3 totals 16 residues. Germline trimming cut 8 bases from V and 3 bases from J; bases unmatched to any gene: 12. CDR3 in amino acids: CARSIAGASHYNEQFF. The CDR3 DNA is TGCGCCAGAAGCATAGCGGGAGCGTCGCACTACAATGAGCAGTTCTTC.

This chain links TRBV6-5 with TRBJ1-1, with D possibly TRBD1 on 6 matching bases. The CDR3 has 14 residues. Deletions cut 2 bases from V and 7 bases from J, with 14 bases between. CDR1 is MNHEY and CDR2 is SVGAGI in the germline V gene. As DNA, the CDR3 is TGTGCCAGCAGTTACGGGGGGACATCTTTTGAAGCTTTCTTT. Protein sequence: CASSYGGTSFEAFF.

This clonotype was picked up many times. The chain uses TRBV11-3 and TRBJ1-1, with D uncertain. Germline assignment: CDR1 SGHNT and CDR2 YENEEA. The CDR3 length is 13 residues. V was shortened by 3 bases and J by 0 bases, with 5 bases between the two germline ends. CDR3 DNA sequence: TGTGCCAGCAGCTTTAAAATGAACACTGAAGCTTTCTTT. Its translation is CASSFKMNTEAFF.

The V call is TRBV28, the J call TRBJ2-1; D call uncertain. Per germline, CDR1 MDHEN and CDR2 SYDVKM. The CDR3 length is 11 residues. Trimming shortened V by 6 bases and J by 7 bases, and 7 bases separated the two germline ends. CDR3 sequence (DNA): TGTGCCAGCAGGGCTCAGAATGAGCAGTTCTTC. Amino acid sequence: CASRAQNEQFF.

The rearrangement uses TRBV4-2 and TRBJ1-6; D gene ambiguous. Germline CDR1 is LGHNA and CDR2 is YNFKEQ. The CDR3 has 14 amino acids. Trimming took off 8 bases at V and 7 bases at J, with 15 bases between the two ends. Written as DNA, the CDR3 is TGTGCCAGCTCTAGGCCCGAACCAAATTCACCCCTCCACTTT. Translation: CASSRPEPNSPLHF.

J is TRBJ2-1 and V is TRBV3-1, with D perhaps matching TRBD2 (6 bases). Deletions cut 6 bases from V and 9 bases from J, with 12 bases between. The CDR3 has 12 residues. CDR1 is LGHDT and CDR2 is YNNKEL in the germline V gene (reference sequence). As DNA, the CDR3 is TGTGCCAGCAGTCTAGCGTTGGGTGAGCAGTTCTTC. This sequence encodes CASSLALGEQFF.

This clonotype was seen a few times. The chain joins TRBV28 to TRBJ1-2; 7 nucleotides agree with TRBD1. Trimming at V came to 6 bases and at J to 8 bases, leaving 18 bases not matched to a gene. Germline assignment: CDR1 MDHEN and CDR2 SYDVKM. The CDR3 covers 16 residues. The CDR3 sequence: CASSPPKTGGGKGYTF. The CDR3 DNA sequence: TGTGCCAGCAGCCCACCCAAGACTGGAGGGGGCAAAGGCTACACCTTC.

This clonotype was detected ten times or more. The chain uses TRBV5-6 and TRBJ1-1, with D perhaps matching TRBD1 (5 bases). V was trimmed by 2 bases and J by 5 bases, leaving 10 bases between them. Germline CDR1 is SGHDT and CDR2 is YYEEEE. The CDR3 extends over 13 amino acids. The CDR3 DNA sequence: TGTGCCAGCAGCTTCGGACGGGGGACTGAAGCTTTCTTT. Translated: CASSFGRGTEAFF.

This clonotype was seen more than once but under ten times. This chain links TRBV20-1 with TRBJ2-7, with 12 bases that match TRBD2. Germline assignment: CDR1 DFQATT and CDR2 SNEGSKA (reference sequence). Trimming removed 5 bases from V and 7 bases from J; junction bases left unmatched: 12. The CDR3 is 15 amino acids. The CDR3 is CSADGKGLAGGEQYF. CDR3 DNA sequence: TGCAGTGCTGACGGGAAGGGACTAGCGGGCGGTGAGCAGTACTTC.

The chain joins TRBV7-6 to TRBJ1-2; possible D gene TRBD1, 5 bases. The CDR3 has 15 amino acids. Between the trimmed V and J ends, which lost 5 bases and 2 bases, there was a span of 15 bases. The germline V gene has CDR1 SGHVS and CDR2 FNYEAQ. The DNA of the CDR3 is TGTGCCAGCAGCCAAGATGGAGGGGCCAACTATGGCTACACCTTC. Amino acid sequence: CASSQDGGANYGYTF.

This clonotype appeared a few times. The chain has TRBV6-5 and TRBJ2-7; D perhaps matches TRBD1 (6 bases). CDR3 size: 15 residues. Germline CDR1 and CDR2: MNHEY and SVGAGI. Deletions cut 4 bases from V and 4 bases from J, with 17 bases between. The CDR3 region is CASSSPGAGLYEQYF. The CDR3 nucleotides are TGTGCCAGCAGTTCCCCAGGGGCAGGGCTATACGAGCAGTACTTC.

This chain connects TRBV12-3 or TRBV12-4 to TRBJ2-5; 8 bases align to TRBD2. After removal of 5 bases from V and 4 bases from J, the junction contained 6 bases not matched to a gene. The CDR3 consists of 14 residues. The chain's CDR3 is CASSGRAGGETQYF. CDR3 in DNA: TGTGCCAGCAGTGGCCGGGCGGGAGGAGAGACCCAGTACTTC.

The CDR3 region is CASSLLEGGNYGYTF. The CDR3 bases are TGTGCCAGCAGCCTGTTAGAAGGGGGTAACTATGGCTACACCTTC. The chain uses TRBV3-1 and TRBJ1-2; D may be TRBD1 (6 bases). The CDR3 has 15 amino acids. Trimming removed 4 bases at V and 1 base at J, with 13 bases between. Germline CDR1 reads LGHDT; CDR2 reads YNNKEL (reference sequence).

This clonotype has at least ten counts. The V and J genes are TRBV11-2 and TRBJ1-1; D is unresolved. Trimming took 5 bases from V and 5 from J, leaving 12 bases between them. CDR1 and CDR2 from the germline V gene are SGHAT and FQNNGV. The CDR3 covers 13 residues. The DNA for the CDR3 is TGTGCCAGCAGCCCCGAAAGGCGGACTGAAGCTTTCTTT. As protein: CASSPERRTEAFF.

Regarding this clonotype: Compared with germline, one end of the junction differs, possibly owing to a read error. The rearrangement links TRBV12-5 to TRBJ2-7; D is unclear. CDR3 length: 13 amino acids. Germline assignment: CDR1 LGHNT and CDR2 FRNRAP. The DNA for the CDR3 is TGTGCCAGTGGTTTACGACCCTCCTACGAGCAGTACTTC. It encodes CASGLRPSYEQYF.

This clonotype turned up a few times. The V gene is TRBV14, the J gene TRBJ2-1; D remains ambiguous. Germline CDR1 and CDR2: SGHDN and FVKESK. V was cut by 4 bases and J by 1 base, with 20 bases left in between. The CDR3 sequence is 18 residues long. The CDR3 sequence: CASSLLQSGPPSYNEQFF. The DNA for the CDR3 is TGTGCCAGCAGCCTACTCCAGTCGGGCCCACCTTCCTACAATGAGCAGTTCTTC.

This clonotype was detected a few times. As DNA, the CDR3 is TGCAGTACCCCGGGACTAAGTAGGGGAACAGATACGCAGTATTTT. Its translation is CSTPGLSRGTDTQYF. V usage is TRBV20-1 and J usage is TRBJ2-3; 7 bases fit TRBD2. J gave up 3 bases and V 8 bases, and 14 bases lay outside the gene matches. This CDR3 comprises 15 residues. In germline, CDR1 is DFQATT, CDR2 SNEGSKA (reference sequence).

V and J are TRBV20-1 and TRBJ2-5, with TRBD2 matching 10 bases. The CDR3 extends over 15 amino acids. Losses at the gene ends were 0 bases for V and 2 bases for J; bases not matched to a gene: 3. Germline values: CDR1 DFQATT, CDR2 SNEGSKA (reference sequence). CDR3 amino acids: CSARDGLAVQETQYF. The CDR3 bases are TGCAGTGCTAGAGACGGACTAGCGGTTCAAGAGACCCAGTACTTC.

The chain employs TRBV19 and TRBJ2-7; 7 bases match TRBD2. J lost 5 bases, V lost 5 bases, and 9 bases had no gene match. Germline CDR1 LNHDA, CDR2 SQIVND (reference sequence). This CDR3 is 14 amino acids long. CDR3 residues: CASSFGGSTDEQYF. Written as DNA, the CDR3 is TGTGCCAGTAGTTTCGGGGGGTCCACCGACGAGCAGTACTTC.

The chain has TRBV7-8 and TRBJ2-3, with a weak D call TRBD2 (6 bases). Germline V lookup: CDR1 SGHVS, CDR2 FQNEAQ. This CDR3 has 13 residues. V lost 1 base, J lost 7 bases, and 9 bases lay in between. CDR3 sequence: CASSLGGGNTQYF. The DNA for the CDR3 is TGTGCCAGCAGCTTAGGCGGAGGGAATACGCAGTATTTT.

In this sample, this clonotype turned up a few times. The rearrangement uses TRBV5-1 and TRBJ2-5; TRBD2 matches 12 bases. There are 16 residues in the CDR3. Germline V CDR1 and CDR2: SGHRS, YFSETQ. After removal of 3 bases from V and 4 bases from J, the junction contained 7 bases not matched to a gene. The CDR3 sequence is CASSSTTSGSGETQYF. DNA of the CDR3: TGCGCCAGCAGCTCTACGACTAGCGGGAGCGGAGAGACCCAGTACTTC.

With regard to this clonotype: Possible read error: a much larger clone is one base away. This chain links TRBV6-1 with TRBJ1-2; perhaps TRBD1 as D (5 bases). The germline V gene has CDR1 MNHNS and CDR2 SASEGT. This CDR3 is 14 amino acids long. Trimming left V 9 bases short and J 3 bases short, with 17 bases between. As DNA, the CDR3 is TGTGCCAGTGTCTGGGGCTTTACCGACTATGGCTACACCTTC. Protein: CASVWGFTDYGYTF.

This clonotype was seen at least ten times. The gene calls are TRBV9 and TRBJ2-7; 8 nucleotides line up with TRBD1. The CDR3 is 14 residues long. Trimming cost V 3 bases and J 5 bases; bases outside gene matches: 7. Germline-derived CDR1 and CDR2 are SGDLS and YYNGEE. The CDR3 nucleotides read TGTGCCAGCAGCGCTGGACAGGGACAGGACGAGCAGTACTTC. Amino acid sequence: CASSAGQGQDEQYF.

This clonotype was seen at least ten times. The chain combines TRBV12-3 or TRBV12-4 with TRBJ2-1, with a weak D call TRBD1 (6 bases). The CDR3 covers 13 residues. The V and J ends lost 3 bases and 5 bases respectively, with 8 bases between them. CDR3 bases: TGTGCCAGCAGTTTCAGGGACAACAATGAGCAGTTCTTC. Its protein product is CASSFRDNNEQFF.

This clonotype appeared many times. The gene calls are TRBV2 and TRBJ2-1; 10 bases line up with TRBD2. With V trimmed by 10 bases and J by 2 bases, 11 bases remained unmatched. There are 16 residues in the CDR3. Germline CDR1 is SNHLY and CDR2 is FYNNEI. This chain's CDR3 is CAISGGTSEAYNEQFF. The CDR3 DNA follows: TGTGCCATTTCCGGGGGGACTAGCGAGGCCTACAATGAGCAGTTCTTC.

The chain combines TRBV11-3 with TRBJ2-1; D ambiguous. The CDR3 has 13 residues. Germline V gives CDR1 SGHNT, CDR2 YENEEA. The V and J ends lost 7 bases and 5 bases respectively, with 12 bases between them. CDR3 nucleotides: TGTGCCAGCAAACCACTCGTACACAATGAGCAGTTCTTC. Translating gives CASKPLVHNEQFF. Supplemented by reference TRBV11-3 and TRBJ2-1, the full variable domain reads EAGVVQSPRYKIIEKKQPVAFWCNPISGHNTLYWYLQNLGQGPELLIRYENEEAVDDSQLPKDRFSAERLKGVDSTLKIQPAELGDSAVYLCASKPLVHNEQFFGPGTRLTVL.